The clone carrying this TCR beta chain was picked up one time. This sample was taken from a study of blood T cell repertoires in COVID-19. V was pared by 2 bases and J by 7 bases, with 7 bases of the junction left unmatched. The CDR3 has 14 amino acids. The germline V gene encodes CDR1 MNHNS and CDR2 SASEGT. How the authors handled the data: From reference gene primer amplification, estimates of nucleated cell counts were derived. Repertoires were generated with immunoSEQ multiplex PCR, while TCRdb's copy carries only in-frame clones and drops some. V and J calls and clone size follow that table, whereas D and trimming were derived from the DNA. The sample records roughly 180,000 clones, roughly nine tenths being singletons.

The sample consisted of peripheral blood. The chain couples TRBV6-1 to TRBJ1-2, with 7 bases identical to TRBD1. The receptor was isolated from an older man with active or convalescent COVID-19. CDR3 residues: CASSEPDRVPGYTF. CDR3 nucleotide sequence: TGTGCCAGCAGTGAACCCGACAGGGTCCCTGGCTACACCTTC.